The sequence of this T cell receptor beta chain was determined in a study of PD-L1 blockade in urothelial cancer. Whole-study context: Patients went on atezolizumab in 2014, receiving 1,200 mg intravenously every 3 weeks. Findings and caveats of the study: Pretreatment blood TCR clonality under the median forecast improved survival.

The length of the CDR3 is 14 residues. V shed 7 bases, J shed 1 base, and the junction held 5 bases outside the gene matches. Germline CDR1 and CDR2: SNHLY and FYNNEI. Some clones are missing from TCRdb's copy, which holds only in-frame ones; the method was immunoSEQ multiplex PCR. The sample holds under 130,000 clones, roughly 88% seen once. A word on this clone: The target antigen is unknown.

Sample: PBMCs, taken around atezolizumab (anti-PD-L1) treatment. V is TRBV2 and J is TRBJ2-7, with 9 positions matching TRBD1. This TCR was sampled from a man in his forties or fifties with urothelial cancer. CDR3: CASMTGTGSYEQYF. CDR3 in DNA: TGTGCCAGCATGACCGGGACAGGGTCCTACGAGCAGTACTTC. Full variable domain (outside the CDR3, taken from reference TRBV2 and TRBJ2-7): EPEVTQTPSHQVTQMGQEVILRCVPISNHLYFYWYRQILGQKVEFLVSFYNNEISEKSEIFDDQFSVERPDGSNFTLKIRSTKLEDSAMYFCASMTGTGSYEQYFGPGTRLTVT.